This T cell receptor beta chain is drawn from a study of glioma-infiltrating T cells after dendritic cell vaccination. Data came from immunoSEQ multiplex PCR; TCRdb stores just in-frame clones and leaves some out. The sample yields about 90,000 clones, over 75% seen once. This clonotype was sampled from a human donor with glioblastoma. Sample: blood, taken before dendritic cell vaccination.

Here the CDR3 reads CASSLAREVSSSGYTF. The DNA for the CDR3 is TGTGCCAGCAGCTTAGCGCGGGAGGTTTCCTCTTCCGGCTACACCTTC. J is TRBJ1-2 and V is TRBV7-2, with D unresolved. The germline V and J ends were trimmed by 0 bases and 8 bases, with 19 bases remaining between them. The CDR3 contains 16 residues. Germline values: CDR1 SGHTA, CDR2 FQGNSA.